The following is a TCR beta chain sequence with its context. The record originates from a study of T cell changes during pregnancy in multiple sclerosis. The CDR3 covers 16 residues. Losses at the gene ends were 4 bases for V and 0 bases for J; bases not matched to a gene: 3. From germline, CDR1 is SGHTS and CDR2 YDEGEE. Profiling relied on immunoSEQ multiplex PCR, and the TCRdb table lists in-frame clones only, not all of them. The repertoire holds tens of thousands of clones, with around 92% as singletons. The gene calls are TRBV5-8 and TRBJ1-6; 8 nucleotides agree with TRBD1. This sample comprised CD4+ T cells from peripheral blood mononuclear cells, obtained in the third trimester of pregnancy. The clonotype comes from a female donor in good health, enrolled as a control in a pregnancy study. The CDR3 DNA reads as TGTGCCAGCAGCCGACAGGGGAGCTCCTATAATTCACCCCTCCACTTT. Its translation: CASSRQGSSYNSPLHF.